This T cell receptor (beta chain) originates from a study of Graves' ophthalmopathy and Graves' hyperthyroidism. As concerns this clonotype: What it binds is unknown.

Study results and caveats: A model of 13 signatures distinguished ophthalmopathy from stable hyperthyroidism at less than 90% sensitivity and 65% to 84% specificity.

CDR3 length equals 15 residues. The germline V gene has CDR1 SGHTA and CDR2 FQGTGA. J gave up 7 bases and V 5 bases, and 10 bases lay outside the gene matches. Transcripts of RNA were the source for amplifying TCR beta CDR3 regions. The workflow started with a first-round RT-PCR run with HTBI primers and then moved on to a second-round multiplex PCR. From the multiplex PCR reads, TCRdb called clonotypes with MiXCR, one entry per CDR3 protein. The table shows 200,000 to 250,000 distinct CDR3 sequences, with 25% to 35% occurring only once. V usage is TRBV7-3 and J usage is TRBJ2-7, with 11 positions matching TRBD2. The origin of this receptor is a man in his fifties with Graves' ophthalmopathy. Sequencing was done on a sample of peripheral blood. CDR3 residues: CASSVGLAGGSEQYF. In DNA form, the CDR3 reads TGTGCCAGCAGCGTAGGGTTAGCGGGAGGGAGTGAGCAGTACTTC.